This entry lists 9 T cell receptor beta chains sequenced from one sample in a study of cytomegalovirus exposure and HLA in healthy donors (dated by TCRdb to the late 2010s). The library was built by means of the immunoSEQ multiplex PCR assay. For the multiplex PCR, a mixture combining 60 forward primers for TCR Vbeta segments and 13 reverse primers for TCR Jbeta segments was used. TCRdb obtained this table from immuneACCESS and retained in-frame rearrangements with V and J assigned. These tables miss some clones; where compared with another copy, unresolved V genes account for less than half of the shortfall, and the remainder is unexplained. Across this sample there are roughly 100,000 clones, with 12% seen only once. The ten largest clones represent roughly 16% of the sample. Specimen: PBMCs. The receptors were gathered from a man between 35 and 55 years old in good health and CMV-seropositive.

The chain recombines TRBV5-1 with TRBJ2-1; D remains ambiguous. CDR1 and CDR2 (germline): SGHRS, YFSETQ. Trimming pared 1 base from V and 8 bases from J, leaving 13 bases between. This CDR3 contains 14 residues. This CDR3 reads CASSLNPPRDEQFF. The DNA for the CDR3 is TGCGCCAGCAGCTTGAACCCCCCACGGGATGAGCAGTTCTTC.

This chain uses TRBV5-1 with TRBJ2-1; 12 nucleotides align to TRBD2. Germline V gene lookup returns CDR1 SGHRS and CDR2 YFSETQ. The junction had 2 bases not matched to a gene; V was cut back by 0 bases and J by 4 bases. The CDR3 length is 16 residues. DNA of the CDR3: TGCGCCAGCAGCTTGGTGCTAGCGGGAGGGTACAATGAGCAGTTCTTC. It yields the protein CASSLVLAGGYNEQFF.

The rearrangement joins TRBV6-5 to TRBJ1-5; tentative D call: TRBD1 (6 bases). Germline V gene sequence: CDR1 MNHEY, CDR2 SVGAGI. The CDR3 extends over 16 amino acids. V was shortened by 7 bases and J by 1 base, with 17 bases between the two germline ends. Written as DNA, the CDR3 is TGTGCCAGCAATTATGGGGGGGCCGGAAGCAATCAGCCCCAGCATTTT. It yields the protein CASNYGGAGSNQPQHF.

CDR3 DNA: TGTGCCAGCTCCAGACTAGCGGGACCCTACGAGCAGTACTTC. Protein product: CASSRLAGPYEQYF. The chain recombines TRBV2 with TRBJ2-7; 11 bases agree with TRBD2. After removal of 8 bases from V and 2 bases from J, the junction contained 5 bases not matched to a gene. The CDR3 spans 14 residues. Germline CDR1 reads SNHLY; CDR2 reads FYNNEI.

This chain uses TRBV6-1 with TRBJ2-7, with 7 bases aligning to TRBD1. CDR1 and CDR2 from the germline V gene are MNHNS and SASEGT. The trim removed 1 base at V and 4 bases at J, leaving 4 bases unmatched. This CDR3 region has 14 residues. The CDR3 loop reads CASSEGQGVYEQYF. The CDR3 DNA is TGTGCCAGCAGTGAAGGCCAGGGGGTGTACGAGCAGTACTTC.

The chain carries TRBV14 and TRBJ2-3; the match to TRBD2 covers 7 bases. The CDR3 has 16 residues. The germline V gene encodes CDR1 SGHDN and CDR2 FVKESK. V gave up 1 base and J gave up 2 bases; unmatched junction bases: 6. The CDR3 region has the DNA TGTGCCAGCAGCCAAGCCGCGGGAGCGGCCACAGATACGCAGTATTTT. As protein: CASSQAAGAATDTQYF.

The chain links TRBV27 to TRBJ2-3; 8 bases match TRBD2. The CDR3 sequence is 17 residues long. Trimming cost V 5 bases and J 3 bases; bases outside gene matches: 13. The V gene's germline CDR1 is MNHEY and CDR2 SMNVEV (reference sequence). The DNA of the CDR3 is TGTGCCAGCAGTCCCTATCTTAGCGGGGAGTTGACAGATACGCAGTATTTT. Its translation is CASSPYLSGELTDTQYF.

This sequence joins TRBV30 and TRBJ1-5, with a tentative D call TRBD1 (6 bases). The CDR3 length is 19 residues. Trimming shortened V by 0 bases and J by 2 bases, and 23 bases separated the two germline ends. In germline, CDR1 is GTSNPN, CDR2 SVGIG (reference sequence). Written as DNA, the CDR3 is TGTGCCTGGAGTGTACGTAGGGGGGGACCCCGAGGAGGCAATCAGCCCCAGCATTTT. It is translated as CAWSVRRGGPRGGNQPQHF. Using reference TRBV30 and TRBJ1-5 for the parts outside the CDR3, the full variable domain is SQTIHQWPATLVQPVGSPLSLECTVEGTSNPNLYWYRQAAGRGLQLLFYSVGIGQISSEVPQNLSASRPQDRQFILSSKKLLLSDSGFYLCAWSVRRGGPRGGNQPQHFGDGTRLSIL.

This clone was found a few times. The CDR3 reads CASSDRPLNQPQHF. The CDR3 coding sequence is TGTGCTTCCTCGGACAGGCCATTGAATCAGCCCCAGCATTTT. The V call is TRBV19, the J call TRBJ1-5, with 7 bases aligning to TRBD1. Germline assignment: CDR1 LNHDA and CDR2 SQIVND (reference sequence). CDR3 length: 14 residues.